Following are 7 T cell receptor beta chains from one sample sequenced in a study of OX40 agonist ivuxolimab in advanced cancers. TCRdb keeps only in-frame clones here, not all; method: immunoSEQ multiplex PCR. Here the sample spans some 83,000 clones, about four fifths being singletons. The sample consisted of CD4+ or CD8+ T cells sorted from blood, taken in a trial of the OX40 agonist ivuxolimab. The receptors derive from an adult with an advanced solid tumor such as melanoma, head and neck, liver or kidney cancer.

This clone was seen a few times. This chain links TRBV30 with TRBJ1-2, with 9 nucleotides matching TRBD1. The CDR3 is 13 residues long. Trimming cost V 4 bases and J 6 bases; bases outside gene matches: 6. The germline gives CDR1 GTSNPN, CDR2 SVGIG (reference sequence). The DNA for the CDR3 is TGTGCCTGGAACCGGGACAGGGACCATGGCTACACCTTC. Translation gives CAWNRDRDHGYTF.

The chain couples TRBV7-2 to TRBJ2-7, with 13 nucleotides matching TRBD2. V was clipped by 5 bases and J by 3 bases; unmatched bases: 4. CDR3 length: 15 residues. Germline lookup yields CDR1 SGHTA and CDR2 FQGNSA. CDR3 protein: CASSLRLAGGYEQYF. CDR3 DNA: TGTGCCAGCAGCCTCAGACTAGCGGGGGGCTACGAGCAGTACTTC.

The chain carries TRBV5-6 and TRBJ2-5; perhaps TRBD1 as D (6 bases). V shed 5 bases and J shed 5 bases, with 13 bases lying between them. The CDR3 sequence is 13 residues long. Per the germline V gene, CDR1 is SGHDT and CDR2 is YYEEEE. CDR3 region: CASSFTGRETQYF. CDR3 coding DNA: TGTGCCAGCAGTTTCACAGGGCGGGAGACCCAGTACTTC.

Concerning this clone itself: A much larger clone is a single base away; this may be a read error. The chain combines TRBV6-6 with TRBJ2-7, with D perhaps matching TRBD2 (5 bases). The CDR3 has 13 amino acids. V was trimmed by 0 bases and J by 7 bases, leaving 10 bases between them. Germline lookup yields CDR1 MNHNY and CDR2 SVGAGI (reference sequence). The CDR3 protein is CASSYSEEREQYF. The CDR3 bases are TGTGCCAGCAGTTACTCGGAGGAACGGGAGCAGTACTTC.

The chain carries TRBV11-2 and TRBJ2-5, with 7 bases aligning to TRBD2. CDR3 length: 14 amino acids. Trimming removed 4 bases from V and 3 bases from J; junction bases left unmatched: 5. Per the germline V gene, CDR1 is SGHAT and CDR2 is FQNNGV. CDR3 nucleotides: TGTGCCAGCAGCTACGGGGGGTACAAAGAGACCCAGTACTTC. Protein product: CASSYGGYKETQYF.

The rearrangement links TRBV10-3 to TRBJ1-2; D uncertain. Looked up from germline, CDR1 is ENHRY and CDR2 is SYGVKD. The CDR3 totals 14 residues. Trimming shortened V by 0 bases and J by 5 bases, and 10 bases separated the two germline ends. The chain's CDR3 is CAISESGVWYGYTF. CDR3 sequence (DNA): TGTGCCATCAGTGAGTCCGGGGTTTGGTATGGCTACACCTTC.

This sequence joins TRBV29-1 and TRBJ1-1; maybe TRBD1 (6 bases). V lost 6 bases and J lost 10, with 21 bases in between. Germline V CDR1 and CDR2: SQVTM, ANQGSEA. This CDR3 spans 13 amino acids. The CDR3 DNA reads TGCAGCGTGGTAATTAACAGGGACGGGAGAGCTTTCTTT. Residues: CSVVINRDGRAFF.